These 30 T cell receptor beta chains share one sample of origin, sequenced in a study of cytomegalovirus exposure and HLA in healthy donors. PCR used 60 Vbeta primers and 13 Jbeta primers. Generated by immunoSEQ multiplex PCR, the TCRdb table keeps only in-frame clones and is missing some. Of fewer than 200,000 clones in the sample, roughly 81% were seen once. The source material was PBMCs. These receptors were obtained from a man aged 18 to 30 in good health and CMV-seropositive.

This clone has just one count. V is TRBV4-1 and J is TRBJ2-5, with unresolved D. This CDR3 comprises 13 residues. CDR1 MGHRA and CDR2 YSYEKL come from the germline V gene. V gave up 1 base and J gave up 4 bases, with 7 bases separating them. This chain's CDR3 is CASSQVHGETQYF. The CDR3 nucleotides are TGCGCCAGCAGCCAAGTCCACGGAGAGACCCAGTACTTC.

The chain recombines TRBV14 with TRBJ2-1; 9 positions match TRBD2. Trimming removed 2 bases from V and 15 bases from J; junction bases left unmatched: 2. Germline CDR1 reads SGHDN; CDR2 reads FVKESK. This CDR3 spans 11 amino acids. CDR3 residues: CASSQLAGLFF. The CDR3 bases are TGTGCCAGCAGCCAACTAGCGGGGTTGTTCTTC.

CDR3 loop: CASSSPGYLSSYEQYF. CDR3 DNA: TGTGCCAGCAGTTCCCCGGGGTACCTGAGCTCCTACGAGCAGTACTTC. The chain has TRBV6-5 and TRBJ2-7, with a weak D call TRBD2 (5 bases). Germline V gene lookup returns CDR1 MNHEY and CDR2 SVGAGI. V lost 4 bases and J 0 bases, leaving 16 bases between the germline ends. The CDR3 spans 16 residues.

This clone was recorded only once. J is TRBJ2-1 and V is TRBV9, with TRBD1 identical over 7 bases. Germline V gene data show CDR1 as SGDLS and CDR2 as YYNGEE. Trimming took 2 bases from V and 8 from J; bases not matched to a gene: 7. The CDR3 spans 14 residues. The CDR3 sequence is CASSVTGIRDEQFF. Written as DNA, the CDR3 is TGTGCCAGCAGCGTGACAGGGATTAGGGATGAGCAGTTCTTC.

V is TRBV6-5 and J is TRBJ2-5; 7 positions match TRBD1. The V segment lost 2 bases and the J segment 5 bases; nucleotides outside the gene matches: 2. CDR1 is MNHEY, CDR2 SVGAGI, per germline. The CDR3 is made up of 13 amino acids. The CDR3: CASSYTGEETQYF. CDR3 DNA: TGTGCCAGCAGTTACACAGGGGAGGAGACCCAGTACTTC.

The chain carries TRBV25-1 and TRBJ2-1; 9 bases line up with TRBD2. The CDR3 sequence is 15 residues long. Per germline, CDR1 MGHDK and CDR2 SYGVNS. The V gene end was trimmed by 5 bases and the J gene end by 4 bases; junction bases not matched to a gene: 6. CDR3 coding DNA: TGTGCCAGCAGTCCTCTAGCGGGGCAATACAATGAGCAGTTCTTC. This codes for CASSPLAGQYNEQFF.

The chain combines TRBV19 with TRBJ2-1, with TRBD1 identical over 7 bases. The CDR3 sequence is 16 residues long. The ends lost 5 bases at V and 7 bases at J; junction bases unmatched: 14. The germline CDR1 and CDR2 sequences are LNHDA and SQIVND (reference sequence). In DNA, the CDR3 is TGTGCCAGTAGTCCCTGGGGGCAGGGGGTGCGGAATGAGCAGTTCTTC. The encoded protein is CASSPWGQGVRNEQFF.

The CDR3 coding sequence is TGTGCCAGCAGCACCGGAGTGTCGAACACTGAAGCTTTCTTT. Residues: CASSTGVSNTEAFF. The rearrangement uses TRBV5-6 and TRBJ1-1; D is unresolved. Trimming removed 4 bases from V and 1 base from J, with 11 bases in between. This CDR3 has 14 amino acids. In germline, CDR1 is SGHDT, CDR2 YYEEEE.

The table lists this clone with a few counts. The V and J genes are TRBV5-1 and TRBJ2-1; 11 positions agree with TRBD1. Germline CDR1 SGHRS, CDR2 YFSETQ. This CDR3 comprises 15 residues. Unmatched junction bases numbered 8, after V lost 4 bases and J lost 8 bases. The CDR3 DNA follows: TGCGCCAGCAGCCCGAGGACAGGGGGCGAGGATGAGCAGTTCTTC. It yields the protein CASSPRTGGEDEQFF.

CDR3 protein: CASSVQGSNTGELFF. The CDR3 DNA is TGTGCCAGCAGCGTACAGGGCTCGAACACCGGGGAGCTGTTTTTT. The chain has TRBV9 and TRBJ2-2; tentative D call: TRBD1 (5 bases). V was shortened by 1 base and J by 0 bases, with 7 bases between the two germline ends. This CDR3 is built from 15 residues. From germline, CDR1 is SGDLS and CDR2 YYNGEE. Looking up the rest from reference TRBV9 and TRBJ2-2 gives the full variable domain: DSGVTQTPKHLITATGQRVTLRCSPRSGDLSVYWYQQSLDQGLQFLIQYYNGEERAKGNILERFSAQQFPDLHSELNLSSLELGDSALYFCASSVQGSNTGELFFGEGSRLTVL.

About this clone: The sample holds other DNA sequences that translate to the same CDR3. The CDR3 sequence: CASSLDSNEQFF. The CDR3 coding sequence is TGTGCCAGCAGCTTGGACTCCAATGAGCAGTTCTTC. V usage is TRBV5-4 and J usage is TRBJ2-1; no clear D. The CDR3 is made up of 12 amino acids. V was cut by 0 bases and J by 6 bases, with 4 bases left in between. From germline, CDR1 is SGHNT and CDR2 YYREEE (reference sequence).

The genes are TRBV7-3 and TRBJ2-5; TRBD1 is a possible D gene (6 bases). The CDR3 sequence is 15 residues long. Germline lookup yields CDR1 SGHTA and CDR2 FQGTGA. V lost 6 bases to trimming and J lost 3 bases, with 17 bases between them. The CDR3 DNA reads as TGTGCCAGCAGTCTCGACAGGCCCGGTAAAGAGACCCAGTACTTC. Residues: CASSLDRPGKETQYF.

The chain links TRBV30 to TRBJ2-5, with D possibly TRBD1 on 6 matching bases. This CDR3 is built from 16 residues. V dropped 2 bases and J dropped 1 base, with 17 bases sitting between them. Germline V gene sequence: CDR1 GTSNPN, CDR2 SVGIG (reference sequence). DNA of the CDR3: TGTGCCTGGAGTCCCCTTACAGGGTCCCGCCAAGAGACCCAGTACTTC. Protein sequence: CAWSPLTGSRQETQYF.

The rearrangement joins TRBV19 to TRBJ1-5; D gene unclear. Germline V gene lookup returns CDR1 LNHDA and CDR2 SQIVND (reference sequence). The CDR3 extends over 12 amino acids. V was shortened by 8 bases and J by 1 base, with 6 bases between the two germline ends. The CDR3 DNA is TGTGCCAGTGAGAGGAGCAATCAGCCCCAGCATTTT. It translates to CASERSNQPQHF.

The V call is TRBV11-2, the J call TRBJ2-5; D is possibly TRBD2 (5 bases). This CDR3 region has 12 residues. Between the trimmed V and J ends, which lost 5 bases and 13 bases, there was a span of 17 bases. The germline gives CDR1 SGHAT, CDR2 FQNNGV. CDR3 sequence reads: CASSLDRGVRYF. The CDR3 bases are TGTGCCAGCAGCCTCGACCGGGGAGTGCGGTACTTC.

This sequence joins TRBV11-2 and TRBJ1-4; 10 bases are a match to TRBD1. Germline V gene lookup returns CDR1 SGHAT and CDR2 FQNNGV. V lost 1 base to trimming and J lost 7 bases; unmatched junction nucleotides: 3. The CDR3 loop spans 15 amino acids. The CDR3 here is CASSLGTGGFEKLFF. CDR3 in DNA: TGTGCCAGCAGCTTAGGGACAGGGGGGTTTGAAAAACTGTTTTTT.

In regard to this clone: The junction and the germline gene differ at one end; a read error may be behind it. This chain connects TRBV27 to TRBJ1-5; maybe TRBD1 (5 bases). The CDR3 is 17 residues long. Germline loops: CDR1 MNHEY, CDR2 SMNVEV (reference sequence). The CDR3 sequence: CASSLSRDFPSNQPQHF. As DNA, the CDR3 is TGTGCCAGCAGTCTATCCCGGGACTTCCCCAGCAATCAGCCCCAGCATTTT.

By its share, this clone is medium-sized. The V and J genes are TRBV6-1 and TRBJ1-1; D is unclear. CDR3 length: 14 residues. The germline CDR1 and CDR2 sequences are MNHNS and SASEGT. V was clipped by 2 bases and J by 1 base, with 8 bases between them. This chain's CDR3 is CASSETAENTEAFF. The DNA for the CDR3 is TGTGCCAGCAGTGAAACCGCAGAGAACACTGAAGCTTTCTTT.

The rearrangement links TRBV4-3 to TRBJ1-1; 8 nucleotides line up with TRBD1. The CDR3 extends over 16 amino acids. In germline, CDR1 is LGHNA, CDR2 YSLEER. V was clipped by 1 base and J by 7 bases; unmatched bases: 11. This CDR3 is CASSQGEDREGFEAFF. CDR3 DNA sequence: TGCGCCAGCAGCCAAGGGGAGGACAGGGAAGGTTTTGAAGCTTTCTTT.

The CDR3 DNA sequence: TGTGCCAGCAGCTCCTGGGGGGGGGATAACAATGAGCAGTTCTTC. Translation gives CASSSWGGDNNEQFF. The chain uses TRBV7-6 and TRBJ2-1; TRBD2 agrees at 7 bases. Germline V CDR1 and CDR2: SGHVS, FNYEAQ. The CDR3 is made up of 15 amino acids. J gave up 5 bases and V 4 bases, and 8 bases lay outside the gene matches.

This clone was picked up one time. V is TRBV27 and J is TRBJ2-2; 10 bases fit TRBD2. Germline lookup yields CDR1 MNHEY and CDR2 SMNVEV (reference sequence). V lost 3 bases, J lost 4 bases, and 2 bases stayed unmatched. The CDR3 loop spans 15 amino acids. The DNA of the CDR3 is TGTGCCAGCAGTTTTCAGCGGGGGGGCACCGGGGAGCTGTTTTTT. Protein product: CASSFQRGGTGELFF.

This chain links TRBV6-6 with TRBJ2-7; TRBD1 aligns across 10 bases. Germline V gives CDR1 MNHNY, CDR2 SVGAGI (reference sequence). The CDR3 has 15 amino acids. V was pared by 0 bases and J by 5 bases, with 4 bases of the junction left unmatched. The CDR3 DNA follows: TGTGCCAGCAGTTACTCCCGACAGGGGGCTGACGAGCAGTACTTC. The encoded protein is CASSYSRQGADEQYF.

CDR3 in DNA: TGTGCCAGCAGCTTACTCCCCATAGCGGGGGTGGCCTACGAGCAGTACTTC. Protein: CASSLLPIAGVAYEQYF. This chain connects TRBV11-3 to TRBJ2-7, with 9 bases aligning to TRBD2. Per the germline V gene, CDR1 is SGHNT and CDR2 is YENEEA. The CDR3 is made up of 17 amino acids. The V gene end was trimmed by 2 bases and the J gene end by 2 bases; junction bases not matched to a gene: 10.

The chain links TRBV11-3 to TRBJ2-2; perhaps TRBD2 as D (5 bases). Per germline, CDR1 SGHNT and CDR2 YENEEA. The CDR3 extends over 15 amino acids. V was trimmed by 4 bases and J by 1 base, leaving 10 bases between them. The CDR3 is CASSSHGGNTGELFF. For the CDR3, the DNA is TGTGCCAGCAGCTCCCACGGAGGGAACACCGGGGAGCTGTTTTTT.

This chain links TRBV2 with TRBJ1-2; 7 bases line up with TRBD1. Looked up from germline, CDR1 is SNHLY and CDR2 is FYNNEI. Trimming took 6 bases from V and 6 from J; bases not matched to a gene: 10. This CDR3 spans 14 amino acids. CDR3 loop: CASSASGTAHGYTF. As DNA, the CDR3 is TGTGCCAGCAGCGCCTCAGGGACAGCCCATGGCTACACCTTC.

The CDR3 DNA reads as TGTGCCAGCAGTGAATATTCTTCAGGGGTCTACGGCTACACCTTC. Amino acids: CASSEYSSGVYGYTF. This chain connects TRBV25-1 to TRBJ1-2; tentative D call: TRBD1 (6 bases). V was pared by 0 bases and J by 8 bases, with 16 bases between. CDR3 length: 15 residues. Germline V gene sequence: CDR1 MGHDK, CDR2 SYGVNS.

The CDR3 loop reads CASSLNGGGDGYTF. For the CDR3, the DNA is TGTGCCAGCAGCTTAAATGGAGGGGGCGATGGCTACACCTTC. The chain links TRBV13 to TRBJ1-2; TRBD1 agrees at 7 bases. The CDR3 extends over 14 amino acids. With 2 bases clipped from V and 6 bases from J, the junction kept 6 bases outside the gene matches. The germline gives CDR1 PRHDT, CDR2 FYEKMQ (reference sequence).

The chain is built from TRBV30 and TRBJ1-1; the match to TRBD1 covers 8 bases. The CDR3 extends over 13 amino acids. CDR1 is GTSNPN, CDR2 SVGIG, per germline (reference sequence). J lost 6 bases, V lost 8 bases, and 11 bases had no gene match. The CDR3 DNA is TGTGCCATACAGGGGGAGAAGCCCCCTGAAGCTTTCTTT. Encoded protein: CAIQGEKPPEAFF.

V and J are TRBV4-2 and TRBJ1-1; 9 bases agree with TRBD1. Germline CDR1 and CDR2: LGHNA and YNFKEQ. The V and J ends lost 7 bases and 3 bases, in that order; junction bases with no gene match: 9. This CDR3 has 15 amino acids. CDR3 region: CASTPSRTGDTEAFF. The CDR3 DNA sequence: TGTGCCAGCACTCCCTCCCGGACAGGGGACACTGAAGCTTTCTTT.

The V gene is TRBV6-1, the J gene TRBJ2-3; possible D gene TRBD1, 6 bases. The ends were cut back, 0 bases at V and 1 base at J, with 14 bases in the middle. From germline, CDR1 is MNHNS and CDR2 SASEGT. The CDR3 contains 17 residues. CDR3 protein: CASSEAWPGVGTDTQYF. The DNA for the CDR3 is TGTGCCAGCAGTGAAGCGTGGCCAGGGGTTGGCACAGATACGCAGTATTTT.